Each of the 24 T cell receptor beta chains below was sequenced from the same sample in a study of T cell responses to AZD1222 COVID-19 vaccine. Only in-frame clones appear in the TCRdb table, and some are missing; sequencing was by immunoSEQ multiplex PCR. The sample consists of tens of thousands of clones, 88% of them appearing once. The sequences come from peripheral blood, collected on day 0 of MenACWY control vaccination. These receptors originate from an adult in good health.

The chain is built from TRBV19 and TRBJ1-2; possible D gene TRBD1, 6 bases. The CDR3 covers 14 residues. The germline V gene encodes CDR1 LNHDA and CDR2 SQIVND (reference sequence). The V end lost 0 bases, the J end lost 4 bases, and 9 bases lay between the germline ends. The CDR3 loop reads CASSIDPQGYGYTF. In nucleotides, the CDR3 is TGTGCCAGTAGTATAGATCCACAGGGCTATGGCTACACCTTC. Based on the CDR3 plus reference TRBV19 and TRBJ1-2, the full variable domain is DGGITQSPKYLFRKEGQNVTLSCEQNLNHDAMYWYRQDPGQGLRLIYYSQIVNDFQKGDIAEGYSVSREKKESFPLTVTSAQKNPTAFYLCASSIDPQGYGYTFGSGTRLTVV.

The rearrangement joins TRBV30 to TRBJ1-2; a weak D match, TRBD1 (5 bases). The CDR3 is 11 amino acids. Germline V CDR1 and CDR2: GTSNPN, SVGIG (reference sequence). The chain's CDR3 is CAVRANYGYTF. CDR3 nucleotide sequence: TGTGCGGTCAGGGCAAACTATGGCTACACCTTC.

The V gene is TRBV9, the J gene TRBJ1-2, with D tentatively TRBD1 (5 bases). Trimming removed 4 bases at V and 3 bases at J, with 16 bases between. Germline V gives CDR1 SGDLS, CDR2 YYNGEE. The CDR3 contains 15 residues. CDR3 sequence: CASSMNPGLDYGYTF. In DNA, the CDR3 is TGTGCCAGCAGCATGAACCCAGGGTTAGACTATGGCTACACCTTC. The full variable domain, rest sourced from reference TRBV9 and TRBJ1-2, is DSGVTQTPKHLITATGQRVTLRCSPRSGDLSVYWYQQSLDQGLQFLIQYYNGEERAKGNILERFSAQQFPDLHSELNLSSLELGDSALYFCASSMNPGLDYGYTFGSGTRLTVV.

The V gene is TRBV27, the J gene TRBJ1-2, with D possibly matching TRBD1 (6 bases). Germline loops: CDR1 MNHEY, CDR2 SMNVEV (reference sequence). The germline V and J ends were trimmed by 6 bases and 0 bases, with 11 bases remaining between them. CDR3 length: 14 residues. CDR3 in DNA: TGTGCCAGCAGCCAGACAGGAGCTAACTATGGCTACACCTTC. Translated, it gives CASSQTGANYGYTF.

The CDR3 loop is CASSLYVGQSYEQYF. The CDR3 nucleotides are TGTGCCAGCAGCCTGTACGTAGGACAGTCCTACGAGCAGTACTTC. The chain joins TRBV14 to TRBJ2-7, with D perhaps matching TRBD1 (6 bases). The germline gives CDR1 SGHDN, CDR2 FVKESK. V was trimmed by 4 bases and J by 1 base, leaving 14 bases between them. The CDR3 has 15 residues. Full variable domain (missing parts from reference TRBV14 and TRBJ2-7): EAGVTQFPSHSVIEKGQTVTLRCDPISGHDNLYWYRRVMGKEIKFLLHFVKESKQDESGMPNNRFLAERTGGTYSTLKVQPAELEDSGVYFCASSLYVGQSYEQYFGPGTRLTVT.

V is TRBV19 and J is TRBJ1-4, with 9 bases that match TRBD1. The germline V gene encodes CDR1 LNHDA and CDR2 SQIVND (reference sequence). CDR3 length equals 15 residues. V dropped 6 bases and J dropped 0; count of bases not matched to a gene: 2. The CDR3, as DNA: TGTGCCAGTAGGGGACAGGGCCCAACTAATGAAAAACTGTTTTTT. Amino acids: CASRGQGPTNEKLFF.

The chain uses TRBV19 and TRBJ2-4; 8 nucleotides align to TRBD2. The CDR3 contains 17 residues. The trim removed 7 bases at V and 3 bases at J, leaving 14 bases unmatched. Germline CDR1 is LNHDA and CDR2 is SQIVND (reference sequence). Here the CDR3 reads CASTPRGGQLGKNIQYF. As DNA, the CDR3 is TGTGCCAGTACCCCCCGGGGGGGCCAGCTAGGCAAAAACATTCAGTACTTC.

The rearrangement links TRBV18 to TRBJ1-6, with D possibly TRBD1 on 6 matching bases. The germline gives CDR1 KGHSH, CDR2 LQKENI. CDR3 length: 14 amino acids. The V end was cut by 3 bases, the J end by 7 bases, with 10 bases between. The chain's CDR3 is CASSPTRGNSPLHF. The CDR3 DNA follows: TGTGCCAGCTCACCTACAAGGGGGAATTCACCCCTCCACTTT.

The sample holds a few counts of this clone. The chain recombines TRBV27 with TRBJ2-6, with TRBD1 identical over 8 bases. The CDR3 covers 17 residues. Germline V CDR1 and CDR2: MNHEY, SMNVEV (reference sequence). The ends lost 6 bases at V and 2 bases at J; junction bases unmatched: 9. The CDR3 loop reads CASRLDRAGAGANVLTF. The CDR3 nucleotides are TGTGCCAGCAGATTGGACAGGGCCGGGGCTGGGGCCAACGTCCTGACTTTC.

The CDR3 reads CASSPASAYNEQFF. The CDR3 DNA reads as TGTGCCAGCAGCCCTGCTAGCGCCTACAATGAGCAGTTCTTC. V is TRBV5-6 and J is TRBJ2-1, with a weak D call TRBD2 (6 bases). Germline CDR1 and CDR2: SGHDT and YYEEEE. CDR3 length: 14 amino acids. V was cut by 4 bases and J by 2 bases, with 10 bases left in between.

The J gene is TRBJ1-1, the V gene TRBV2, with D uncertain. CDR1 is SNHLY, CDR2 FYNNEI, per germline. The V gene lost 2 bases and the J gene lost 0 bases, with 7 bases spanning the gap. CDR3 length: 14 residues. CDR3 loop: CASSENILNTEAFF. The CDR3 DNA sequence: TGTGCCAGCAGTGAAAACATCTTGAACACTGAAGCTTTCTTT.

This clone occurred a few times. The genes are TRBV5-4 and TRBJ2-7; D remains unclear. Per the germline V gene, CDR1 is SGHNT and CDR2 is YYREEE (reference sequence). V was trimmed by 4 bases and J by 2 bases, leaving 16 bases between them. This CDR3 has 15 residues. DNA of the CDR3: TGTGCCAGCAGCATGGAAGGGTCGGCAGCCTACGAGCAGTACTTC. It specifies CASSMEGSAAYEQYF.

The chain couples TRBV6-5 to TRBJ1-3; D remains unclear. Germline CDR1 reads MNHEY; CDR2 reads SVGAGI. The CDR3 is made up of 16 amino acids. Trimming shortened V by 0 bases and J by 2 bases, and 11 bases separated the two germline ends. The CDR3 spells CASSYSRAVPGNTIYF. In nucleotides, the CDR3 is TGTGCCAGCAGTTACTCGAGGGCGGTCCCTGGAAACACCATATATTTT.

V is TRBV6-5 and J is TRBJ1-2; D unclear. V dropped 6 bases and J dropped 2 bases, with 10 bases sitting between them. The CDR3 runs 13 residues. Germline CDR1 is MNHEY and CDR2 is SVGAGI. The CDR3 DNA sequence: TGTGCCAGCAGACTAAACAGAAACTATGGCTACACCTTC. Its protein product is CASRLNRNYGYTF.

V gene TRBV5-1 combines with J gene TRBJ2-7; D call uncertain. The CDR3 length is 13 residues. V was trimmed by 6 bases and J by 1 base, leaving 11 bases between them. Germline lookup yields CDR1 SGHRS and CDR2 YFSETQ. The CDR3 reads CASNLPGSYEQYF. Written as DNA, the CDR3 is TGCGCCAGCAACCTTCCCGGATCCTACGAGCAGTACTTC. Together with reference TRBV5-1 and TRBJ2-7, the CDR3 gives the full variable domain: KAGVTQTPRYLIKTRGQQVTLSCSPISGHRSVSWYQQTPGQGLQFLFEYFSETQRNKGNFPGRFSGRQFSNSRSEMNVSTLELGDSALYLCASNLPGSYEQYFGPGTRLTVT.

The J gene is TRBJ2-2, the V gene TRBV18; D remains unclear. There are 13 residues in the CDR3. Trimming stripped 1 base from V and 7 bases from J, with 7 bases between. The germline V gene has CDR1 KGHSH and CDR2 LQKENI. The CDR3 DNA sequence: TGTGCCAGCTCACCACTCCTCATCGGGGAGCTGTTTTTT. This codes for CASSPLLIGELFF.

In this sample, this clone turned up once. The chain joins TRBV19 to TRBJ1-2; D possibly corresponds to TRBD1 (5 bases). V was clipped by 4 bases and J by 4 bases, with 10 bases between them. The CDR3 totals 13 residues. Germline V gene data show CDR1 as LNHDA and CDR2 as SQIVND (reference sequence). The DNA for the CDR3 is TGTGCCAGTAGTACAGACAGCCTCTATGGCTACACCTTC. Its protein is CASSTDSLYGYTF.

The chain is built from TRBV6-5 and TRBJ2-3, with a weak D call TRBD1 (6 bases). V was trimmed by 4 bases and J by 1 base, leaving 12 bases between them. The length of the CDR3 is 15 residues. The germline gives CDR1 MNHEY, CDR2 SVGAGI. CDR3 protein: CASSSHRDRTDTQYF. The CDR3 nucleotides are TGTGCCAGCAGTTCCCACAGGGACCGCACAGATACGCAGTATTTT.

V usage is TRBV18 and J usage is TRBJ1-3; D is perhaps TRBD1 (6 bases). CDR1 is KGHSH, CDR2 LQKENI, per germline. The CDR3 covers 16 residues. With 3 bases removed from V and 1 base from J, the gap between germline ends came to 13 bases. The CDR3 nucleotides read TGTGCCAGCTCACCCTACTCGGGGGCGTCTGGAAACACCATATATTTT. It is translated as CASSPYSGASGNTIYF.

V gene TRBV12-5 combines with J gene TRBJ1-5; a possible D gene is TRBD1 (6 bases). CDR3 size: 15 residues. Germline V gives CDR1 LGHNT, CDR2 FRNRAP. The V gene lost 2 bases and the J gene lost 3 bases, with 11 bases spanning the gap. The CDR3 region has the DNA TGTGCTAGTGGTTTGTGGGGGGGCGTCAATCAGCCCCAGCATTTT. It specifies CASGLWGGVNQPQHF.

This sequence joins TRBV29-1 and TRBJ1-2; the D is unclear. CDR1 and CDR2 from the germline V gene are SQVTM and ANQGSEA. The CDR3 extends over 13 amino acids. Trimming left V 6 bases short and J 5 bases short, with 16 bases between. The CDR3 sequence: CSVGGGQTYGYTF. In nucleotides, the CDR3 is TGCAGCGTGGGCGGAGGGCAGACTTATGGCTACACCTTC. The full variable domain, with the rest looked up from reference TRBV29-1 and TRBJ1-2, is SAVISQKPSRDICQRGTSLTIQCQVDSQVTMMFWYRQQPGQSLTLIATANQGSEATYESGFVIDKFPISRPNLTFSTLTVSNMSPEDSSIYLCSVGGGQTYGYTFGSGTRLTVV.

This CDR3 reads CASSEWGAQKGADTQYF. In nucleotides, the CDR3 is TGTGCCAGCAGTGAATGGGGGGCGCAGAAGGGGGCAGATACGCAGTATTTT. This rearrangement joins TRBV25-1 to TRBJ2-3; either TRBD1 or TRBD2 may fit D (6 bases each). Trimming removed 1 base at V and 4 bases at J, with 18 bases between. The length of the CDR3 is 17 residues. Germline CDR1 reads MGHDK; CDR2 reads SYGVNS.

The chain uses TRBV28 and TRBJ1-2; D call uncertain. The CDR3 consists of 13 residues. The germline CDR1 and CDR2 sequences are MDHEN and SYDVKM. Between the trimmed V and J ends, which lost 6 bases and 8 bases, there was a span of 16 bases. The CDR3 region is CASSEPYVAGYTF. The CDR3 coding sequence is TGTGCCAGCAGCGAGCCCTATGTCGCGGGCTACACCTTC.

The rearrangement joins TRBV7-9 to TRBJ1-5; D may be TRBD1 (5 bases). CDR3 length: 17 amino acids. Looked up from germline, CDR1 is SEHNR and CDR2 is FQNEAQ (reference sequence). V was trimmed by 3 bases and J by 1 base, leaving 16 bases between them. The DNA of the CDR3 is TGTGCCAGCAGCTTGTGGGCGGGGGAACTGAGCAATCAGCCCCAGCATTTT. Translated: CASSLWAGELSNQPQHF.